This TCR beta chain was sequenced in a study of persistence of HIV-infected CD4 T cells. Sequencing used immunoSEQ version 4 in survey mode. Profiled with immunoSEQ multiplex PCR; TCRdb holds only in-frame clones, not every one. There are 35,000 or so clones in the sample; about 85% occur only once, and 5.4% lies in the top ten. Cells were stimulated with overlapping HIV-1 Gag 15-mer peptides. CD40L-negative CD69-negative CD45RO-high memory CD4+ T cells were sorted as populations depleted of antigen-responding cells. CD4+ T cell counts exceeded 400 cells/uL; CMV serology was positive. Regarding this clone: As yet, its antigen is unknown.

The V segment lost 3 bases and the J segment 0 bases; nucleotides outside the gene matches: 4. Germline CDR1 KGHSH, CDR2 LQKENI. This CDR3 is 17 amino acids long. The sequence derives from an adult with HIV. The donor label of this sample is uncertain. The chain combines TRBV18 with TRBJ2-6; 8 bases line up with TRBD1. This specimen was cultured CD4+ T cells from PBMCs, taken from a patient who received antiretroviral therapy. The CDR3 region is CASSPETGVSGANVLTF. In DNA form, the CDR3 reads TGTGCCAGCTCACCCGAGACAGGGGTCTCTGGGGCCAACGTCCTGACTTTC.